The rows below give T cell receptor beta chains drawn from one sample of a study of cytomegalovirus exposure and HLA in healthy donors. Sequencing used immunoSEQ multiplex PCR; TCRdb keeps in-frame clones, though not all of them. There are tens of thousands of clones in the sample, with more than 3% held by the top ten. Source material: PBMCs. The source is a woman between 40 and 55 years old in good health and CMV-seropositive. CDR3s include the opening cysteine and the closing phenylalanine or tryptophan. The order of the fields is CDR3 length, J gene, V gene, D gene, CDR3 protein, CDR3 DNA. D genes are given only for firm matches.

len: 15; j_gene: TRBJ2-7; v_gene: TRBV5-1; d_gene: NA; CDR3aa: CASRASTLETGEQYF; CDR3nt: TGCGCCAGCAGAGCTTCTACATTGGAGACGGGGGAGCAGTACTTC
len: 14; j_gene: TRBJ1-1; v_gene: TRBV27; d_gene: NA; CDR3aa: CASSFIGGGHGAFF; CDR3nt: TGTGCCAGCAGTTTTATCGGGGGGGGGCACGGGGCTTTCTTT
len: 18; j_gene: TRBJ2-6; v_gene: TRBV7-9; d_gene: TRBD2; CDR3aa: CASRGLAGALSGANVLTF; CDR3nt: TGTGCCAGCAGGGGACTAGCGGGAGCCTTATCTGGGGCCAACGTCCTGACTTTC
len: 13; j_gene: TRBJ1-2; v_gene: TRBV7-9; d_gene: TRBD1; CDR3aa: CASTGTGAGGYTF; CDR3nt: TGTGCCAGCACCGGGACAGGGGCGGGCGGCTACACCTTC
len: 14; j_gene: TRBJ1-3; v_gene: TRBV6-5; d_gene: NA; CDR3aa: CASSGGGSGNTIYF; CDR3nt: TGTGCCAGCAGTGGAGGAGGTTCTGGAAACACCATATATTTT
len: 14; j_gene: TRBJ1-5; v_gene: TRBV5-6; d_gene: NA; CDR3aa: CASSFHGFNQPQHF; CDR3nt: TGTGCCAGCAGCTTTCACGGTTTCAATCAGCCCCAGCATTTT
len: 15; j_gene: TRBJ1-5; v_gene: TRBV6-6; d_gene: NA; CDR3aa: CASSPYRDSNQPQHF; CDR3nt: TGTGCCAGCAGTCCCTACAGGGATAGCAATCAGCCCCAGCATTTT
len: 15; j_gene: TRBJ2-3; v_gene: TRBV23-1; d_gene: TRBD2; CDR3aa: CASGHAGVLTDTQYF; CDR3nt: TGCGCCAGCGGCCACGCGGGGGTATTGACAGATACGCAGTATTTT
len: 17; j_gene: TRBJ2-7; v_gene: TRBV6-4; d_gene: NA; CDR3aa: CASSEENGTLSSYEQYF; CDR3nt: TGTGCCAGCAGTGAGGAAAACGGGACTTTAAGCTCCTACGAGCAGTACTTC
len: 15; j_gene: TRBJ1-2; v_gene: TRBV9; d_gene: NA; CDR3aa: CASSVGHRVDYGYTF; CDR3nt: TGTGCCAGCAGCGTAGGCCACAGGGTGGACTATGGCTACACCTTC
len: 12; j_gene: TRBJ1-2; v_gene: TRBV19; d_gene: TRBD1; CDR3aa: CASSKTGNGYTF; CDR3nt: TGTGCCAGTAGTAAGACAGGGAATGGCTACACCTTC
len: 15; j_gene: TRBJ1-2; v_gene: TRBV30; d_gene: TRBD1; CDR3aa: CAWSGGQGAYYGYTF; CDR3nt: TGTGCCTGGAGCGGCGGACAGGGGGCATACTATGGCTACACCTTC
len: 12; j_gene: TRBJ1-1; v_gene: TRBV30; d_gene: NA; CDR3aa: CAWSMGGTEAFF; CDR3nt: TGTGCCTGGAGCATGGGGGGCACTGAAGCTTTCTTT
len: 16; j_gene: TRBJ1-1; v_gene: TRBV5-1; d_gene: TRBD1; CDR3aa: CASSAGQGAMNTEAFF; CDR3nt: TGCGCCAGCAGCGCGGGACAGGGGGCGATGAACACTGAAGCTTTCTTT
len: 15; j_gene: TRBJ1-5; v_gene: TRBV30; d_gene: TRBD1; CDR3aa: CAWSPGTGVNQPQHF; CDR3nt: TGTGCCTGGAGTCCAGGGACAGGGGTCAATCAGCCCCAGCATTTT
len: 12; j_gene: TRBJ2-3; v_gene: TRBV4-1; d_gene: NA; CDR3aa: CASSQGGVTQYF; CDR3nt: TGCGCCAGCAGCCAAGGGGGGGTTACGCAGTATTTT
len: 15; j_gene: TRBJ2-2; v_gene: TRBV5-1; d_gene: NA; CDR3aa: CASSLRGSNTGELFF; CDR3nt: TGCGCCAGCAGCTTGCGGGGTAGCAACACCGGGGAGCTGTTTTTT
len: 13; j_gene: TRBJ1-6; v_gene: TRBV30; d_gene: NA; CDR3aa: CAWRDSPDSPLHF; CDR3nt: TGTGCCTGGAGGGACAGCCCTGATTCACCCCTCCACTTT
len: 17; j_gene: TRBJ2-1; v_gene: TRBV27; d_gene: TRBD2; CDR3aa: CASSLGWEGLAGNEQFF; CDR3nt: TGTGCCAGCAGTCTAGGATGGGAGGGACTAGCGGGTAATGAGCAGTTCTTC
len: 14; j_gene: TRBJ1-5; v_gene: TRBV27; d_gene: NA; CDR3aa: CASSSWRGGQPQHF; CDR3nt: TGTGCCAGCAGTTCATGGAGGGGTGGTCAGCCCCAGCATTTT